The 6 T cell receptor beta chains below all came from one sample that was sequenced in a study of glioma-infiltrating T cells. TCR alpha and beta CDR3 regions were amplified from RNA using iRepertoire nested multiplex PCR. TCRdb re-called the multiplex PCR reads through MiXCR, storing one row per CDR3 protein. The sample shows about 380,000 distinct CDR3 sequences, about 40% of them seen only once. The sequencing input was glioma tissue, nonneoplastic brain tissue, or PBMCs (not recorded which). These receptors came from a human donor with low-grade glioma or glioblastoma, undergoing nonglioma brain surgery, or in good health (not recorded which).

In its sample, this clonotype was seen many times. The chain's CDR3 is CASSPWDSPWVEQYF. The CDR3 region has the DNA TGTGCCAGCAGTCCGTGGGACAGTCCGTGGGTCGAGCAGTACTTC. This rearrangement joins TRBV27 to TRBJ2-7; 7 positions match TRBD1. The germline gives CDR1 MNHEY, CDR2 SMNVEV (reference sequence). CDR3 length: 15 residues. With 5 bases clipped from V and 6 bases from J, the junction kept 13 bases outside the gene matches.

In its sample, this clonotype was seen many times. For the CDR3, the DNA is TGTGCCAGCAGTATCTCAGGGGGCGGGGAGCTGTTTTTT. Translated, it gives CASSISGGGELFF. The genes are TRBV27 and TRBJ2-2; 7 nucleotides align to TRBD1. This CDR3 has 13 amino acids. The germline V gene encodes CDR1 MNHEY and CDR2 SMNVEV (reference sequence). V was clipped by 5 bases and J by 7 bases; unmatched bases: 4.

At least ten counts were recorded for this clonotype. This chain connects TRBV6-5 to TRBJ2-7; D is perhaps TRBD1 or TRBD2 (6 bases each). The CDR3 runs 17 residues. The germline V gene has CDR1 MNHEY and CDR2 SVGAGI. Between the trimmed V and J ends, which lost 2 bases and 0 bases, there was a span of 17 bases. The CDR3 DNA follows: TGTGCCAGCAGTTACCCCATTGGGGGGCATCTCTCCTACGAGCAGTACTTC. This codes for CASSYPIGGHLSYEQYF.

This clonotype was seen more than once but under ten times. The chain's CDR3 is CSARRTGGPYEQYF. As DNA, the CDR3 is TGCAGTGCTAGACGGACAGGGGGCCCCTACGAGCAGTACTTC. The rearrangement uses TRBV20-1 and TRBJ2-7, with TRBD1 matching 11 bases. There are 14 residues in the CDR3. V lost 2 bases to trimming and J lost 2 bases; unmatched junction nucleotides: 2. Germline V gene lookup returns CDR1 DFQATT and CDR2 SNEGSKA (reference sequence).

The chain links TRBV5-6 to TRBJ2-5; D perhaps matches TRBD1 (6 bases). This CDR3 has 15 residues. The germline CDR1 and CDR2 sequences are SGHDT and YYEEEE. Trimming pared 6 bases from V and 1 base from J, leaving 16 bases between. The CDR3 DNA is TGTGCCAGCACCCTTACAGGGCGGATCCAAGAGACCCAGTACTTC. Protein: CASTLTGRIQETQYF.

The V call is TRBV28, the J call TRBJ2-1; D may be TRBD2 (6 bases). The V end was cut by 7 bases, the J end by 6 bases, with 22 bases between. The V gene's germline CDR1 is MDHEN and CDR2 SYDVKM. This CDR3 spans 16 amino acids. CDR3 sequence: CASTPGGDGIPNEQFF. For the CDR3, the DNA is TGTGCCAGCACCCCTGGCGGGGACGGGATCCCCAATGAGCAGTTCTTC.